This T cell receptor beta chain is from a study of blood T cells in healthy people across ages. V was pared by 0 bases and J by 3 bases, with 7 bases between. Per the germline V gene, CDR1 is SGHTA and CDR2 is FQGNSA. CDR3 length equals 14 residues. This clonotype was recorded a few times. Together with a sample-barcoded 5' primer, a J-beta primer mix was included in a second PCR lasting about 6 to 11 cycles. TCRdb re-called the 5' RACE reads with MiXCR, one entry per CDR3 protein. In the table there are under 1,100,000 distinct CDR3 sequences, approximately 25% of which are singletons. A further study also used this sample, focusing on T cells of mothers and their children. That study adds: Pairs that are related and pairs that are unrelated have TCR recombination output shaped similarly by thymic selection. When mothers and children were related, their normalized repertoire overlap, which was always slightly higher, did not differ significantly from that of unrelated pairs.

The chain carries TRBV7-2 and TRBJ2-3, with D perhaps TRBD2 (5 bases). Source material: blood. The receptor was derived from a girl aged 2 to 10 in good health. CDR3 sequence (DNA): TGTGCCAGCAGCTTAGCCCCGGGGACAGATACGCAGTATTTT. Protein sequence: CASSLAPGTDTQYF. The full variable domain, completed using reference TRBV7-2 and TRBJ2-3, is GAGVSQSPSNKVTEKGKDVELRCDPISGHTALYWYRQSLGQGLEFLIYFQGNSAPDKSGLPSDRFSAERTGGSVSTLTIQRTQQEDSAVYLCASSLAPGTDTQYFGPGTRLTVL.